One sample yielded the 5 T cell receptor beta chains listed below, sequenced in a study of blood T cell repertoires in COVID-19. Only in-frame clones appear in the TCRdb table, and some are missing; sequencing was by immunoSEQ multiplex PCR. The sample has 150,000 to 200,000 clones; 80% to 90% are singletons. The specimen sequenced was peripheral blood. These receptors were obtained from a man aged 45-65 years with active or convalescent COVID-19.

This clone was counted between two and nine times. The chain recombines TRBV5-6 with TRBJ1-4; a possible D gene is TRBD1 (5 bases). Trimming took 2 bases from V and 8 from J, leaving 10 bases between them. This CDR3 is 13 amino acids long. Germline V gives CDR1 SGHDT, CDR2 YYEEEE. The CDR3 bases are TGTGCCAGCAGCTTCCGACAGATCGAAAAACTGTTTTTT. Amino acids: CASSFRQIEKLFF. Full variable domain (missing parts from reference TRBV5-6 and TRBJ1-4): DAGVTQSPTHLIKTRGQQVTLRCSPKSGHDTVSWYQQALGQGPQFIFQYYEEEERQRGNFPDRFSGHQFPNYSSELNVNALLLGDSALYLCASSFRQIEKLFFGSGTQLSVL.

The chain is built from TRBV19 and TRBJ1-6; a weak D match, TRBD1 (6 bases). Germline CDR1 is LNHDA and CDR2 is SQIVND (reference sequence). The CDR3 runs to 15 residues. Trimming pared 3 bases from V and 6 bases from J, leaving 12 bases between. CDR3 bases: TGTGCCAGTAGTATTCCGGGGGGCCCTAATTCACCCCTCCACTTT. It encodes CASSIPGGPNSPLHF.

This chain uses TRBV6-2 or TRBV6-3 with TRBJ2-7; 7 bases match TRBD2. Germline CDR1 MNHEY, CDR2 SVGEGT. This CDR3 is built from 14 residues. The J segment lost 4 bases and the V segment lost 5 bases, leaving 8 bases of the junction unmatched. CDR3 coding DNA: TGTGCCAGCAGTCCCGGGGGGTATCAATACGAGCAGTACTTC. As protein: CASSPGGYQYEQYF.

The chain couples TRBV4-2 to TRBJ1-2; 7 nucleotides agree with TRBD1. The germline gives CDR1 LGHNA, CDR2 YNFKEQ. J was trimmed by 1 base and V by 0 bases; bases with no gene match: 5. This CDR3 is built from 16 residues. CDR3 residues: CASSQDRGQLNYGYTF. As DNA, the CDR3 is TGTGCCAGCAGCCAAGATAGGGGACAGCTTAACTATGGCTACACCTTC.

This clone appeared a few times. The genes are TRBV10-3 and TRBJ2-1, with 15 bases fitting TRBD2. The V segment lost 3 bases and the J segment 9 bases; nucleotides outside the gene matches: 6. The CDR3 runs to 16 residues. CDR1 and CDR2 from the germline V gene are ENHRY and SYGVKD. In DNA form, the CDR3 reads TGTGCCATCAGTGAAGGGACTAGCGGGAGGACCAGTGAGCAGTTCTTC. As protein: CAISEGTSGRTSEQFF.